Listed here are 28 T cell receptor beta chains from one sample, sequenced in a study of T-cell reconstitution after alpha-beta-depleted transplantation in children. Unique molecular identifiers were incorporated during preparation of the TCRbeta library. TCRdb reprocessed the PCR reads with MiXCR, giving one entry per CDR3 protein. The repertoire holds about 610,000 distinct CDR3 sequences, with approximately 10% as singletons. The sample here was PBMCs from the stem cell graft donor, taken from the stem cell graft. The receptor set was obtained from a human donor who donated a stem cell graft to a child with acute myeloid leukemia.

This clonotype occurred a few times. The V and J genes are TRBV7-2 and TRBJ1-4; D remains unclear. The CDR3 sequence is 16 residues long. The V gene's germline CDR1 is SGHTA and CDR2 FQGNSA. Trimming removed 1 base at V and 0 bases at J, with 9 bases between. CDR3: CASSLDGSSTNEKLFF. CDR3 nucleotides: TGTGCCAGCAGCTTAGATGGGTCCTCAACTAATGAAAAACTGTTTTTT.

This clonotype was picked up many times. The chain links TRBV20-1 to TRBJ2-7, with a possible D match to TRBD2 (5 bases). This CDR3 has 15 residues. Trimming took off 6 bases at V and 4 bases at J, with 22 bases between the two ends. Germline assignment: CDR1 DFQATT and CDR2 SNEGSKA (reference sequence). The CDR3 is CSAEGLKDGTYEQYF. CDR3 coding DNA: TGCAGTGCGGAAGGACTGAAGGATGGAACGTACGAGCAGTACTTC.

Worth noting for this clonotype: This likely traces to a read error, being one base from a far larger clone. The J gene is TRBJ2-7, the V gene TRBV12-3 or TRBV12-4; tentative D call: TRBD2 (6 bases). This CDR3 is built from 15 residues. The V gene lost 0 bases and the J gene lost 3 bases, with 12 bases spanning the gap. The CDR3 DNA reads as TGTGCCAGCAGTTTAGCCGGGGGAAGCTACTACGAGCAGTACTTC. Protein: CASSLAGGSYYEQYF.

The V gene is TRBV7-9, the J gene TRBJ2-5; D is tentatively TRBD1 or TRBD2 (6 bases each). Germline V gives CDR1 SEHNR, CDR2 FQNEAQ (reference sequence). The V and J ends lost 2 bases and 3 bases respectively, with 13 bases between them. CDR3 length: 15 amino acids. Here the CDR3 DNA reads TGTGCCAGCAGCTTATACAGGGACTCTGAAGAGACCCAGTACTTC. Translating it yields CASSLYRDSEETQYF.

The CDR3 nucleotides read TGTGCCAGCAGTACGGGTGTCTACAATGAGCAGTTCTTC. This translates into CASSTGVYNEQFF. The gene calls are TRBV28 and TRBJ2-1; D uncertain. V lost 5 bases, J lost 3 bases, and 8 bases lay in between. CDR3 size: 13 residues. Germline CDR1 is MDHEN and CDR2 is SYDVKM.

This clonotype was seen a few times. This chain uses TRBV19 with TRBJ1-5; tentatively, D is TRBD1 (6 bases). Germline loops: CDR1 LNHDA, CDR2 SQIVND (reference sequence). The CDR3 spans 14 residues. The V gene lost 2 bases and the J gene lost 7 bases, with 12 bases spanning the gap. The CDR3 region has the DNA TGTGCCAGTAGTATAATGGGGGCGGCGCAGCCCCAGCATTTT. Amino acid sequence: CASSIMGAAQPQHF. Together with reference TRBV19 and TRBJ1-5, the CDR3 gives the full variable domain: DGGITQSPKYLFRKEGQNVTLSCEQNLNHDAMYWYRQDPGQGLRLIYYSQIVNDFQKGDIAEGYSVSREKKESFPLTVTSAQKNPTAFYLCASSIMGAAQPQHFGDGTRLSIL.

V gene TRBV5-6 combines with J gene TRBJ2-7; TRBD2 is a possible D gene (6 bases). Trimming shortened V by 2 bases and J by 6 bases, and 21 bases separated the two germline ends. Germline CDR1 SGHDT, CDR2 YYEEEE. The CDR3 runs 16 residues. The CDR3 loop is CASSLPFAEQGGEQYF. The CDR3 DNA is TGTGCCAGCAGCTTACCTTTTGCGGAGCAGGGAGGCGAGCAGTACTTC.

V and J are TRBV18 and TRBJ2-3, with D maybe TRBD1 (6 bases). Germline CDR1 reads KGHSH; CDR2 reads LQKENI. V was cut by 6 bases and J by 0 bases, with 19 bases left in between. CDR3 length: 17 residues. For the CDR3, the DNA is TGTGCCAGCTCCCCTCGCCGGGACATCACTAGCACAGATACGCAGTATTTT. Amino acids: CASSPRRDITSTDTQYF.

This clonotype was detected only a few times. This chain joins TRBV19 and TRBJ1-1; 7 bases align to TRBD1. Germline-derived CDR1 and CDR2 are LNHDA and SQIVND (reference sequence). J lost 0 bases, V lost 6 bases, and 7 bases had no gene match. The length of the CDR3 is 15 residues. CDR3 sequence (DNA): TGTGCCAGTAGAGTACCGGGACAGATGAACACTGAAGCTTTCTTT. Translation: CASRVPGQMNTEAFF.

Only a few counts were recorded for this clonotype. In nucleotides, the CDR3 is TGTGCCAGCAGCTTAAAAGGCGGGAGAGGGATTCGCACAGATACGCAGTATTTT. Encoded protein: CASSLKGGRGIRTDTQYF. The V gene is TRBV7-8, the J gene TRBJ2-3; 7 bases are shared with TRBD2. Germline V CDR1 and CDR2: SGHVS, FQNEAQ. Trimming removed 2 bases from V and 1 base from J; junction bases left unmatched: 12. The CDR3 loop spans 18 amino acids.

This clonotype has ten or more counts. The V gene is TRBV29-1, the J gene TRBJ2-7; the D gene is possibly TRBD1 (6 bases). Germline V lookup: CDR1 SQVTM, CDR2 ANQGSEA. Trimming took 7 bases from V and 5 from J, leaving 21 bases between them. The CDR3 is 14 residues long. Here the CDR3 reads CSATPTQGTNEQYF. The CDR3 DNA reads TGCAGCGCTACTCCTACACAGGGAACCAACGAGCAGTACTTC.

This clonotype was seen many times. The rearrangement uses TRBV20-1 and TRBJ2-4; 8 positions agree with TRBD2. In germline, CDR1 is DFQATT, CDR2 SNEGSKA (reference sequence). The CDR3 is 13 residues long. V lost 8 bases to trimming and J lost 7 bases; unmatched junction nucleotides: 10. CDR3: CSWSAGGGNIQYF. In nucleotides, the CDR3 is TGCAGTTGGTCCGCGGGCGGGGGGAACATTCAGTACTTC.

V and J are TRBV29-1 and TRBJ1-1; no firm D call. The germline gives CDR1 SQVTM, CDR2 ANQGSEA. V was shortened by 8 bases and J by 5 bases, with 9 bases between the two germline ends. CDR3 length equals 10 residues. CDR3 nucleotide sequence: TGCAGCTTTGGAAAAACTGAAGCTTTCTTT. This sequence encodes CSFGKTEAFF.

J is TRBJ2-1 and V is TRBV7-9; 9 bases map to TRBD2. Germline V gene sequence: CDR1 SEHNR, CDR2 FQNEAQ (reference sequence). Trimming took 2 bases from V and 9 from J; bases not matched to a gene: 8. The CDR3 extends over 15 amino acids. CDR3 DNA: TGTGCCAGCAGCTTACTGGCGGGAGGGCCGGTTGAGCAGTTCTTC. The encoded protein is CASSLLAGGPVEQFF.

This clonotype was seen many times. This sequence joins TRBV5-1 and TRBJ2-3, with 7 bases matching TRBD2. The CDR3 has 13 residues. Germline V gene data show CDR1 as SGHRS and CDR2 as YFSETQ. The trim removed 10 bases at V and 0 bases at J, leaving 5 bases unmatched. CDR3 loop: CAGSSGSTDTQYF. CDR3 bases: TGCGCCGGAAGTAGCGGGAGCACAGATACGCAGTATTTT.

This clonotype was picked up a small number of times. The chain employs TRBV20-1 and TRBJ2-7; TRBD1 matches at 10 bases. The germline gives CDR1 DFQATT, CDR2 SNEGSKA (reference sequence). The V and J ends lost 4 bases and 3 bases, in that order; junction bases with no gene match: 12. The CDR3 length is 16 residues. Written as DNA, the CDR3 is TGCAGTGCTACCTCTGAGACAGGGGGCTTCAGCTACGAGCAGTACTTC. Its translation: CSATSETGGFSYEQYF.

This clonotype was seen a single time. This chain connects TRBV4-3 to TRBJ2-5; the D call may be TRBD1 or TRBD2 (5 bases each). The V gene's germline CDR1 is LGHNA and CDR2 YSLEER. This CDR3 region has 16 residues. Deletions cut 1 base from V and 9 bases from J, with 21 bases between. The CDR3 here is CASSQALGTSLKAQYF. DNA of the CDR3: TGCGCCAGCAGCCAAGCTTTAGGGACCAGCCTTAAGGCCCAGTACTTC.

J is TRBJ1-6 and V is TRBV27, with no clear D. Germline assignment: CDR1 MNHEY and CDR2 SMNVEV (reference sequence). Between the trimmed V and J ends, which lost 7 bases and 7 bases, there was a span of 14 bases. This CDR3 spans 14 amino acids. The chain's CDR3 is CASNWRFTNSPLHF. CDR3 DNA: TGTGCCAGCAACTGGAGGTTTACCAATTCACCCCTCCACTTT.

The V call is TRBV7-6, the J call TRBJ1-5, with a tentative D call TRBD1 (6 bases). Trimming removed 7 bases from V and 5 bases from J, with 15 bases in between. There are 14 residues in the CDR3. The germline CDR1 and CDR2 sequences are SGHVS and FNYEAQ. For the CDR3, the DNA is TGTGCCAGCACCCTCGGGGGCGCGGATCAGCCCCAGCATTTT. Protein: CASTLGGADQPQHF.

A few counts support this clonotype. The rearrangement links TRBV12-3 or TRBV12-4 to TRBJ1-2; 12 bases match TRBD1. The CDR3 is 16 residues long. Trimming removed 8 bases from V and 5 bases from J; junction bases left unmatched: 12. The DNA for the CDR3 is TGTGCCAGCCTACTTGGGGGACAGGGGGCCGGTTATGGCTACACCTTC. Amino acid sequence: CASLLGGQGAGYGYTF.

This clonotype has just a few counts. The CDR3 reads CASSLVILAALSSYEQYF. The CDR3, as DNA: TGTGCCAGCAGCTTAGTCATTCTTGCGGCTCTTAGCTCCTACGAGCAGTACTTC. The rearrangement links TRBV7-8 to TRBJ2-7; no firm D call. The germline V and J ends were trimmed by 1 base and 0 bases, with 19 bases remaining between them. The CDR3 is 18 amino acids. Germline lookup yields CDR1 SGHVS and CDR2 FQNEAQ. Based on the CDR3 plus reference TRBV7-8 and TRBJ2-7, the full variable domain is GAGVSQSPRYKVAKRGQDVALRCDPISGHVSLFWYQQALGQGPEFLTYFQNEAQLDKSGLPSDRFFAERPEGSVSTLKIQRTQQEDSAVYLCASSLVILAALSSYEQYFGPGTRLTVT.

Only a few counts were recorded for this clonotype. The rearrangement joins TRBV29-1 to TRBJ2-4; 7 bases are a match to TRBD1. The J segment lost 0 bases and the V segment lost 6 bases, leaving 5 bases of the junction unmatched. Germline V CDR1 and CDR2: SQVTM, ANQGSEA. The CDR3 length is 14 residues. CDR3 DNA sequence: TGCAGCGTCGGACAGGATGGAGCCAAAAACATTCAGTACTTC. Amino acid sequence: CSVGQDGAKNIQYF.

This chain uses TRBV7-2 with TRBJ2-3; 10 bases align to TRBD2. CDR3 length: 13 residues. With 11 bases clipped from V and 3 bases from J, the junction kept 5 bases outside the gene matches. Germline loops: CDR1 SGHTA, CDR2 FQGNSA. The chain's CDR3 is CALRTSGTDTQYF. CDR3 DNA: TGTGCCCTACGGACTAGCGGAACAGATACGCAGTATTTT.

There are a few counts of this clonotype. The V call is TRBV5-1, the J call TRBJ2-7; D is tentatively TRBD1 or TRBD2 (5 bases each). Germline loops: CDR1 SGHRS, CDR2 YFSETQ. This CDR3 is 15 amino acids long. V lost 0 bases to trimming and J lost 1 base, with 11 bases between them. The CDR3 sequence: CASSLEVGGSYEQYF. The CDR3 nucleotides read TGCGCCAGCAGCTTGGAAGTTGGGGGTTCCTACGAGCAGTACTTC.

There are a few counts of this clonotype. The rearrangement uses TRBV4-3 and TRBJ2-1; D may match TRBD1 or TRBD2 (6 bases each). Germline CDR1 reads LGHNA; CDR2 reads YSLEER. The CDR3 is made up of 16 amino acids. Between the trimmed V and J ends, which lost 2 bases and 6 bases, there was a span of 17 bases. The CDR3 loop reads CASSQLSGVGGNEQFF. The CDR3 DNA sequence: TGCGCCAGCAGCCAACTCTCAGGGGTGGGGGGCAATGAGCAGTTCTTC.

The rearrangement links TRBV7-6 to TRBJ2-1, with 10 bases matching TRBD2. This CDR3 has 15 residues. Germline lookup yields CDR1 SGHVS and CDR2 FNYEAQ. J lost 9 bases, V lost 1 base, and 6 bases had no gene match. Here the CDR3 reads CASSLGASGSTEQFF. For the CDR3, the DNA is TGTGCCAGCAGCTTAGGGGCTAGCGGGAGTACTGAGCAGTTCTTC.

This clonotype was counted a few times. The chain uses TRBV30 and TRBJ2-7; TRBD2 might be the D (5 bases). Per the germline V gene, CDR1 is GTSNPN and CDR2 is SVGIG (reference sequence). The V gene lost 0 bases and the J gene lost 7 bases, with 19 bases spanning the gap. CDR3 length: 15 amino acids. The CDR3 nucleotides read TGTGCCTGGAGTGTATGGAGGTCTAGTTCGAGTGAGCAGTACTTC. Protein product: CAWSVWRSSSSEQYF.

The table lists this clonotype with a few counts. Written as DNA, the CDR3 is TGTGCCAGCAGGGGGACAGGGGGCGCCTATGGCTACACCTTC. Protein: CASRGTGGAYGYTF. The chain links TRBV25-1 to TRBJ1-2; 12 bases agree with TRBD1. The length of the CDR3 is 14 residues. V was clipped by 6 bases and J by 4 bases; unmatched bases: 3. The germline CDR1 and CDR2 sequences are MGHDK and SYGVNS.